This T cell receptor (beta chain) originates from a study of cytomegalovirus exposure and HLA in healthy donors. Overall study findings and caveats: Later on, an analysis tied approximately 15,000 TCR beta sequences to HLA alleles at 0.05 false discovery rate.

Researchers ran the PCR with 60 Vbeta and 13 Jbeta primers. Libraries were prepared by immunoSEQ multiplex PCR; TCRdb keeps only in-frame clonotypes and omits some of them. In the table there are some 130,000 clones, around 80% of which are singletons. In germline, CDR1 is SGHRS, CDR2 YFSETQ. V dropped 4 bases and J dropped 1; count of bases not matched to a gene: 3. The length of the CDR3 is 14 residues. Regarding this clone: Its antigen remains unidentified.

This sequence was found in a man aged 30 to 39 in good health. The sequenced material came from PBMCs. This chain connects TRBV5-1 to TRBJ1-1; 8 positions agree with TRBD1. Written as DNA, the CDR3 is TGCGCCAGCAGCCCTCAGGGGGCGAACACTGAAGCTTTCTTT. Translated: CASSPQGANTEAFF.